This TCR beta chain was recorded in a study of T cells in Graves' hyperthyroidism and ophthalmopathy. Amplification of TCR beta CDR3 regions used RNA as the template. The HTBI primer set was used in a first-round RT-PCR of the TCR CDR3. TCRdb itself ran the multiplex PCR reads through MiXCR, one entry per CDR3 protein. Among roughly 110,000 distinct CDR3 sequences listed, about a sixth were seen once. Germline lookup yields CDR1 MNHEY and CDR2 SMNVEV (reference sequence). This CDR3 spans 15 amino acids. V lost 6 bases and J 2 bases, leaving 16 bases between the germline ends. The chain has TRBV27 and TRBJ2-5, with D possibly TRBD2 on 5 matching bases. The sequenced sample was blood. This clonotype originated in a woman aged 50 to 60 with Graves' hyperthyroidism. DNA of the CDR3: TGTGCCAGCAGCGGATCCGGGAATGGGCAAGAGACCCAGTACTTC. Its translation is CASSGSGNGQETQYF.